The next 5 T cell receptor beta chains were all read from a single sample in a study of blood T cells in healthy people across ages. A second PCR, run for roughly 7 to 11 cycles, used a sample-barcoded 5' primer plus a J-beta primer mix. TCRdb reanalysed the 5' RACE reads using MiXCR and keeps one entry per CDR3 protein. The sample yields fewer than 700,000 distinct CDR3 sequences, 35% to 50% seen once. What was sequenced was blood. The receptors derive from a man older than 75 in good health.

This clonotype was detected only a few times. The CDR3 nucleotides read TGTGCCAGCGGGACGGGGTCCCAAGAGACCCAGTACTTC. This codes for CASGTGSQETQYF. V gene TRBV6-5 combines with J gene TRBJ2-5; either TRBD1 or TRBD2 may fit D (5 bases each). The germline gives CDR1 MNHEY, CDR2 SVGAGI. The CDR3 runs to 13 residues. V was trimmed by 8 bases and J by 1 base, leaving 11 bases between them.

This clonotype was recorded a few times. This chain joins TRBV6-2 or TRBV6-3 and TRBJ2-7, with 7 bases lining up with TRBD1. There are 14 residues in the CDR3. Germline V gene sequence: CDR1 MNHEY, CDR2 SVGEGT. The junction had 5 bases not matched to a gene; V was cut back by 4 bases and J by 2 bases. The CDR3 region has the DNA TGTGCCAGCAGTTCAAGGACAGGCGCCTACGAGCAGTACTTC. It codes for CASSSRTGAYEQYF.

CDR3 DNA: TGTGCCAGCAGTTACACCAACATTCAGTACTTC. This codes for CASSYTNIQYF. The genes are TRBV6-2 or TRBV6-3 and TRBJ2-4, with no clear D. The germline V gene encodes CDR1 MNHEY and CDR2 SVGEGT. The CDR3 is 11 amino acids. Trimming removed 2 bases from V and 7 bases from J, with 3 bases in between.

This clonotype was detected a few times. The CDR3 sequence is CSALNRRSGYNEQFF. The CDR3 DNA reads as TGCAGTGCCCTAAACCGGAGATCTGGTTACAATGAGCAGTTCTTC. This chain uses TRBV20-1 with TRBJ2-1; D uncertain. V was cut by 6 bases and J by 4 bases, with 19 bases left in between. This CDR3 is 15 amino acids long. Germline V lookup: CDR1 DFQATT, CDR2 SNEGSKA (reference sequence).

This CDR3 reads CASSEASGGASFDEQFF. The DNA for the CDR3 is TGTGCCAGCAGTGAAGCTAGCGGGGGGGCCTCCTTCGATGAGCAGTTCTTC. The V call is TRBV6-1, the J call TRBJ2-1; 11 bases are a match to TRBD2. CDR1 is MNHNS, CDR2 SASEGT, per germline. The CDR3 length is 17 residues. V lost 0 bases and J lost 8; bases outside the gene matches: 9.